This TCR beta chain was identified during a study of healthy donors' naive CD4 and CD8 T cells (dated by TCRdb to between 2014 and 2016). About the full investigation: Donor selection covered three age groups (20-25, 40-50 and 60-70 years) with about 6 people in each, and the resulting cohort had a mean age of approximately 45 and was half female. Rearranged TCR alpha and beta chains from naive CD4+ and CD8+ T cells were sequenced in the study to test how TCR variation relates to lineage commitment. Peripheral blood mononuclear cells were collected from some 20 healthy, unrelated individuals. For TCR alpha, a new primer set was designed to cover all functional IMGT alpha gene variants, and all other steps followed the beta-chain workflow. The donors were HLA-typed by sequencing at HLA-A, -B, -C, -DRB1, -DQB1 and -DPB1, using the SBTexcellerator protocol, an ABI3130xl analyzer and SBTengine software.

Looking up the germline V gene yields CDR1 LGHNA and CDR2 YNFKEQ. Measured from the cysteine to the phenylalanine, the CDR3 is 14 residues long. Only the CDR3 DNA stays, 42 bases, in frame from base 1. With regard to this clonotype: No cognate antigen has been identified for it. An end of the junction differs from the germline gene, which may be a read error.

Paper-wide results and their limitations: Because the alpha and beta chains were sequenced in bulk, pairing them was not possible, and so effects of the combined chains went unevaluated. The study did not directly address whether homeostatic proliferation of naive T cells might have biased the repertoire. Reportedly, most V and J gene segments showed bias between naive CD4+ and CD8+ cells, and this bias held consistently across donors regardless of HLA genotype. In both chains, CD4+ lineage was associated with a positively charged CDR3, and CD8+ lineage was associated with a negatively charged CDR3. V genes, J genes and CDR3 charge together appeared to explain around an eighth of CD4/CD8 propensity variance, in a largely additive manner.

Cells with a CD4+CD8-CD45RO-CD45RA+ profile were isolated by FACS and defined as naive CD4+ T cells, and those with a CD8+CD4-CD45RA+CD27bright profile were defined as naive CD8+ T cells. Antibodies against CD4 (RPA-T4), CD8 (SK1), CD27 (O323), CD45RA (HI100) and CD45RO (UCHL1) were used for sorting. Reads for this sample came from a 454 GS FLX Titanium. A previously published linear amplification protocol was used to construct TCR libraries from around 500 ng of total RNA. The Roche/454 Genome Sequencer with Titanium chemistry was used for sequencing. The paper's data handling went like this. From roughly 5 of the healthy donors, a total of roughly 80,000 rearranged TCR alpha transcripts were sequenced. Duplicate transcripts were removed, and unique TCR clonotypes were defined by the CDR3 junction according to IMGT nomenclature. In R 2.13.0, logistic regression modeled CD4 versus CD8 status on V and J genes, adjusting for donor effects, with Bonferroni correction for multiple testing. The raw public data were reprocessed by TCRdb itself: fastp quality trimming at Q25, MiXCR clonotype calling, in-frame beta chains only. Every distinct CDR3 protein forms one entry, paired with its most common genes and DNA. TCRdb, not the original authors, processed these V and J calls. The sample table holds 200,000 or so distinct CDR3 sequences, of which under 85% were seen once. The biggest ten clones account for about 2.4% of the sample.

This TCR was recovered from a pool of human donors in good health; the sample pools cells from several healthy donors. Sequencing was done on a sample of naive CD4+ and CD8+ T cells sorted from blood, pooled from several donors. The sample's cell subset or site, from its label and the paper: FACS-sorted naive CD4+ (CD45RO-CD45RA+) and naive CD8+ (CD45RA+CD27bright) T cells. This chain is built from TRBV4-2 and TRBJ2-5, with no confident D gene call. For the CDR3, the sequence is CASSQELLGETQYF. The DNA reads as follows: TGCGCCAGCAGCCAAGAACTTTTGGGAGAGACCCAGTACTTC.